The clone carrying this T cell receptor (beta chain) was seen only once. The record originates from a study of blood T cell repertoires in COVID-19. Across the whole study: The cDNA or gDNA used as material had been derived from T cells, B-cell-depleted T cells, or PBMCs.

Source study methods: How many nucleated cells were present was estimated from reference gene primer amplification. Clones were read by immunoSEQ multiplex PCR, and TCRdb kept only the in-frame ones, dropping some. That table gives V, J and clone size, and the DNA gave D and trimming. Here the sample spans roughly 300,000 clones, about 89% being singletons. V gave up 3 bases and J gave up 4 bases, with 6 bases separating them. The CDR3 covers 12 residues. The genes are TRBV12-3 or TRBV12-4 and TRBJ1-2; no clear D. What was sequenced was peripheral blood. This clonotype was sampled from a woman aged 45 to 65 who had recovered from COVID-19. The CDR3 here is CASSFGGYGYTF. CDR3 DNA sequence: TGTGCCAGCAGTTTCGGTGGCTATGGCTACACCTTC.